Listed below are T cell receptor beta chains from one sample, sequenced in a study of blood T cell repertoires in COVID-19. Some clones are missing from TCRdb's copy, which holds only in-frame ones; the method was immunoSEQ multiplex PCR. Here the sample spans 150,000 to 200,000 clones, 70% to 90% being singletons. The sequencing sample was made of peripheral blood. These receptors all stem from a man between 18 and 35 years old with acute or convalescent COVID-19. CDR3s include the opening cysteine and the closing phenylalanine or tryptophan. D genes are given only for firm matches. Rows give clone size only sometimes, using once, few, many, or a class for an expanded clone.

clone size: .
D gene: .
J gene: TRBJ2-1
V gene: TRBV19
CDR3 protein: CASSASARSYNEQFF
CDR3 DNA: TGTGCCAGTAGCGCCTCTGCGCGCTCCTACAATGAGCAGTTCTTC

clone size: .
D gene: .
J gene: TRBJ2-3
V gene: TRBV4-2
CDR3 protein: CASSQDQQILSDTQYF
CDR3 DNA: TGTGCCAGCAGCCAAGATCAACAGATTTTATCAGATACGCAGTATTTT

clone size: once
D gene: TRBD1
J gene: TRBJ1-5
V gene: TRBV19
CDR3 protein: CASRGGTGQPQHF
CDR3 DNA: TGTGCCAGTCGCGGCGGGACAGGACAGCCCCAGCATTTT

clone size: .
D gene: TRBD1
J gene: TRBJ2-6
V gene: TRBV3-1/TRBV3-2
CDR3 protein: CASSLQQFGTGRSGANVLTF
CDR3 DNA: TGTGCCAGCAGCCTACAACAGTTCGGGACAGGGAGATCTGGGGCCAACGTCCTGACTTTC

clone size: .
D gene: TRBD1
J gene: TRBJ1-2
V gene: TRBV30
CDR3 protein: CAWTETGTGYGYTF
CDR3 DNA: TGTGCCTGGACCGAGACCGGGACAGGGTATGGCTACACCTTC

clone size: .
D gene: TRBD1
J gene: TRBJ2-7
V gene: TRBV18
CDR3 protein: CASFRQGADEQYF
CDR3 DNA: TGTGCCAGCTTTCGACAGGGGGCCGACGAGCAGTACTTC

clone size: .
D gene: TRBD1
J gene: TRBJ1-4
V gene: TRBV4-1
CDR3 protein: CASSQGDFGQVEKLFF
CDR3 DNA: TGCGCCAGCAGCCAAGGGGATTTTGGACAGGTGGAAAAACTGTTTTTT

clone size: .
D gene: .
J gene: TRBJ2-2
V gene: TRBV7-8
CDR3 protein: CASSLRATTTLNTGELFF
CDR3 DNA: TGTGCCAGCAGCCTCAGGGCGACCACCACTTTGAACACCGGGGAGCTGTTTTTT

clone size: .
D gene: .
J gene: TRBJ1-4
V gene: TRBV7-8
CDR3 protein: CASSTLLTTTNEKLFF
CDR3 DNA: TGTGCCAGCAGCACACTATTAACTACAACTAATGAAAAACTGTTTTTT

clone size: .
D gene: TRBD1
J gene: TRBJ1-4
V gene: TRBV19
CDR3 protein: CASWTGEMEKLFF
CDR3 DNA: TGTGCCAGTTGGACAGGGGAAATGGAAAAACTGTTTTTT

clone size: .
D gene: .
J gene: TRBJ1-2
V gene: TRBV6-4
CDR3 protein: CASTNPRTNYGYTF
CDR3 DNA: TGTGCCAGCACTAACCCCCGGACAAACTATGGCTACACCTTC

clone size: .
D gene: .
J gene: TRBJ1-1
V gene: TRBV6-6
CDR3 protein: CASGEGKNTEAFF
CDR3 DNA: TGTGCCAGCGGGGAGGGAAAGAACACTGAAGCTTTCTTT

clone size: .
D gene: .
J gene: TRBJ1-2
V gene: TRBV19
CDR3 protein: CASSIGAGLGYGYTF
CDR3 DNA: TGTGCCAGTAGTATAGGGGCAGGGCTTGGGTACGGCTACACCTTC

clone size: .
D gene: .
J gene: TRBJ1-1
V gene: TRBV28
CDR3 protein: CASSFSSPGTEAFF
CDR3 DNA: TGTGCCAGCAGTTTCTCTAGCCCGGGCACTGAAGCTTTCTTT

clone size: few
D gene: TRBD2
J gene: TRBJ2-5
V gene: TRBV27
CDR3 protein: CASSFTSGGQETQYF
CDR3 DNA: TGTGCCAGCAGTTTTACTAGCGGGGGCCAAGAGACCCAGTACTTC

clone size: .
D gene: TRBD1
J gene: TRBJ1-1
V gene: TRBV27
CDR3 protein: CASSLQGQQNTEAFF
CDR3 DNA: TGTGCCAGCAGTTTACAGGGACAGCAGAACACTGAAGCTTTCTTT

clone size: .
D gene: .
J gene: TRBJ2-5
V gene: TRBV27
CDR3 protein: CASSFTPSGETQYF
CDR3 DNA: TGTGCCAGCAGTTTCACGCCGTCCGGGGAGACCCAGTACTTC

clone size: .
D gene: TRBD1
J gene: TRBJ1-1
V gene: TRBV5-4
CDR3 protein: CASREGQGAWTEAFF
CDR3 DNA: TGTGCCAGCAGGGAGGGACAGGGGGCGTGGACTGAAGCTTTCTTT

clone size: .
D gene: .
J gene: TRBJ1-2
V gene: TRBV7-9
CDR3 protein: CASSLAGGSGYTF
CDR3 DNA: TGTGCCAGCAGCTTAGCGGGGGGGTCTGGCTACACCTTC

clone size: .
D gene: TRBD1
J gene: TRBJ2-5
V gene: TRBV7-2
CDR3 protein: CASSRQTGEETQYF
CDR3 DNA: TGTGCCAGCAGCCGTCAAACAGGGGAGGAGACCCAGTACTTC